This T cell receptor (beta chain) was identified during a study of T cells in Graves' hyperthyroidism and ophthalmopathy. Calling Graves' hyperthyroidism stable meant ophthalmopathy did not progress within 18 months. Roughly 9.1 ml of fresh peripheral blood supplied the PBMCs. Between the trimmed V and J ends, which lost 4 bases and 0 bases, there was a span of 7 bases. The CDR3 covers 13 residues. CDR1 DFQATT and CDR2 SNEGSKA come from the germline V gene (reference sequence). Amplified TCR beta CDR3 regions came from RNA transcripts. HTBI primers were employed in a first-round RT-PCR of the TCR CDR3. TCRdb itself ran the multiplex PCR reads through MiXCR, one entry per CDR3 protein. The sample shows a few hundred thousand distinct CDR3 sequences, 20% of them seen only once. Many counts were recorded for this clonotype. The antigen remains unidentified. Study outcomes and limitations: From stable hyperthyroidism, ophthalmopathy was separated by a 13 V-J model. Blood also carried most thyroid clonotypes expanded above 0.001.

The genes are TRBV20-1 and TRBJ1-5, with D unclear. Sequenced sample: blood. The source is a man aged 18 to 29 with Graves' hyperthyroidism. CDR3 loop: CSAIEVSNQPQHF. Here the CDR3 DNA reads TGCAGTGCTATAGAGGTTAGCAATCAGCCCCAGCATTTT.